This entry concerns a single TCR beta chain. The antigen remains unidentified. The V gene's germline CDR1 is SGHRS and CDR2 YFSETQ. This CDR3 is 15 amino acids long. V gave up 0 bases and J gave up 2 bases, with 8 bases separating them. This sample is drawn from a study of T cell responses to AZD1222 COVID-19 vaccine. Study-level points and caveats: Spike-specific TCR breadth and depth were elevated following two AZD1222 doses. The donor group comprised mostly white British people and more females; the analysis possibly underestimated clonal diversity. Along spike, vaccine-associated CD4 TCRs were found throughout, with dominance at 160-218 and 743-854.

Method: immunoSEQ multiplex PCR; TCRdb's copy keeps in-frame clones and lacks some. Of around 160,000 clones listed, 85% to 95% are singletons. This specimen consisted of peripheral blood, obtained 28 days after the second AZD1222 dose. This clonotype was sampled from an adult who received the AZD1222 COVID-19 vaccine. This chain uses TRBV5-1 with TRBJ1-4; perhaps TRBD1 as D (5 bases). In DNA form, the CDR3 reads TGCGCCAGCAGCTTGGACGGGGGGACTAATGAAAAACTGTTTTTT. Translated: CASSLDGGTNEKLFF.